The T cell receptor (beta chain) under discussion was sequenced for a study of cytomegalovirus exposure and HLA in healthy donors. Germline V lookup: CDR1 SNHLY, CDR2 FYNNEI. V shed 4 bases, J shed 2 bases, and the junction held 11 bases outside the gene matches. The CDR3 consists of 18 residues. 60 Vbeta and 13 Jbeta primers were used in PCR. The method was immunoSEQ multiplex PCR; TCRdb's version includes in-frame clones alone and lacks a portion of them. This table holds 40,000 to 55,000 clones, 80% found once. Sequencing input: PBMCs. The V gene is TRBV2, the J gene TRBJ1-5; 10 bases line up with TRBD1. This TCR came from a man aged 25-40 years in good health and CMV-seropositive. The chain's CDR3 is CASSARDRGIGGNQPQHF. The CDR3 nucleotides are TGTGCCAGCAGTGCCCGGGACAGGGGAATAGGTGGCAATCAGCCCCAGCATTTT.